These 27 T cell receptor delta chains share one sample of origin, sequenced in a study of delta chains in infants with herpesvirus infections. TCR cDNA was made from PBMC RNA with gamma- and delta-chain-specific primers. TCRdb re-processed the RT-PCR reads via CATT. This sample has several hundred delta-chain clones, with roughly 46% found just once. This specimen was peripheral blood, taken at time point 1 of longitudinal follow-up. Source of these receptors: a human donor who was a Ugandan infant, either HIV-exposed or HIV-unexposed (not recorded which).

This clone occurred a few times. A far larger clone is off by one base, so a read error is likely. The J gene is TRDJ1, the V gene TRAV38-2/DV8, with a tentative D call TRDD3 (6 bases). The CDR3 runs 23 residues. Trimming left V 1 base short and J 0 bases short, with 34 bases between. Germline lookup yields CDR1 TSESDYY and CDR2 QEAYKQQN. The CDR3 region is CAYRSTERWHTGLGPQYTDKLIF. The CDR3 coding sequence is TGTGCTTATAGGAGCACCGAAAGGTGGCACACCGGTCTGGGGCCTCAATACACCGATAAACTCATCTTT.

Details on this clone: This likely came from a read error, as a far larger clone is one base away. Distinct nucleotide sequences in the sample also encode this CDR3. The V gene is TRAV38-2/DV8, the J gene TRDJ1; D may be TRDD3 (6 bases). Trimming pared 2 bases from V and 0 bases from J, leaving 35 bases between. Germline values: CDR1 TSESDYY, CDR2 QEAYKQQN. The CDR3 has 23 amino acids. This CDR3 is CAYRSAERWHTGLGPQYTDKLIF. Here the CDR3 DNA reads TGTGCTTATAGGAGTGCCGAAAGGTGGCACACCGGTCTGGGGCCTCAATACACCGATAAACTCATCTTT.

About this clone: TCRdb pairs this DNA with a much larger clone's protein that differs at residue 16, likely a read error; the protein shown was translated from the DNA. The V call is TRDV2, the J call TRDJ3; 7 bases map to TRDD3. CDR3 length: 18 amino acids. From germline, CDR1 is GEAIGNYY and CDR2 EKD. CDR3 in DNA: TGTGCCTGTGACACCGGGGGATTCTTCTCCTGGGACACCCGACAGATATTTTTC. Translated, it gives CACDTGGFFSWDTRQIFF.

This clone is deemed medium-sized. The V gene is TRDV1, the J gene TRDJ1; 11 positions match TRDD3. Germline trimming cut 3 bases from V and 0 bases from J; bases unmatched to any gene: 21. This CDR3 has 22 amino acids. Per germline, CDR1 TSWWSYY and CDR2 QGS. The CDR3 DNA sequence: TGTGCTCTTGGGGATCCTTCGGGATGGGGGATACGCGATACTTTGTACACCGATAAACTCATCTTT. Its protein product is CALGDPSGWGIRDTLYTDKLIF.

This clone is large (0.1 to 1%). This sequence joins TRDV1 and TRDJ1; TRDD2 is a possible D gene (6 bases). The V end was cut by 2 bases, the J end by 0 bases, with 28 bases between. In germline, CDR1 is TSWWSYY, CDR2 QGS. The CDR3 length is 21 residues. CDR3 sequence: CALGEDMGLPEYWSYTDKLIF. For the CDR3, the DNA is TGTGCTCTTGGGGAAGATATGGGCCTTCCCGAGTACTGGAGCTACACCGATAAACTCATCTTT.

J is TRDJ1 and V is TRDV1, with D perhaps TRDD2 or TRDD3 (6 bases each). V gave up 5 bases and J gave up 1 base, with 41 bases separating them. Germline V gives CDR1 TSWWSYY, CDR2 QGS. The CDR3 covers 24 residues. This chain's CDR3 is CALGPPLESYPRTTYWDLTDKLIF. The CDR3 region has the DNA TGTGCTCTTGGGCCCCCCCTGGAGTCCTACCCCCGTACCACGTACTGGGACCTCACCGATAAACTCATCTTT.

With regard to this clone: This could be a read error, since a much larger clone is one nucleotide away. The CDR3 sequence: CALGDRGPSLPFTGSQSYKLIF. CDR3 nucleotides: TGTGCTCTTGGGGACCGGGGGCCTTCCTTACCGTTTACTGGGTCCCAGTCCTATAAACTCATCTTT. This rearrangement joins TRDV1 to TRDJ1, with D maybe TRDD2 (7 bases). The CDR3 contains 22 residues. Trimming took 3 bases from V and 6 from J, leaving 38 bases between them. CDR1 and CDR2 from the germline V gene are TSWWSYY and QGS.

On this clone itself: A far larger clone is one base from this, pointing to a likely read error. The V call is TRDV2, the J call TRDJ2; 9 nucleotides agree with TRDD3. Trimming removed 3 bases from V and 4 bases from J; junction bases left unmatched: 5. Germline V lookup: CDR1 GEAIGNYY, CDR2 EKD. The CDR3 is 15 residues long. The CDR3 nucleotides are TGTGCCTGTGACGTACCGGGGGATACGACAGCACAACTCTTCTTT. This gives the protein CACDVPGDTTAQLFF.

V usage is TRDV2 and J usage is TRDJ2; 12 positions match TRDD3. Looked up from germline, CDR1 is GEAIGNYY and CDR2 is EKD. This CDR3 is built from 16 residues. V dropped 1 base and J dropped 4; count of bases not matched to a gene: 3. CDR3: CACDTLGDTQTAQLFF. CDR3 DNA sequence: TGTGCCTGTGACACGCTGGGGGATACGCAGACAGCACAACTCTTCTTT.

This clone qualifies as hyperexpanded. This specimen includes other DNA sequences encoding the same CDR3. The chain employs TRDV2 and TRDJ3; a weak D match, TRDD3 (6 bases). This CDR3 is 20 amino acids long. V lost 0 bases and J 0 bases, leaving 17 bases between the germline ends. CDR1 is GEAIGNYY, CDR2 EKD, per germline. The CDR3 DNA follows: TGTGCCTGTGACACCCCTCCGATGGGGGTAAGCTCCTGGGACACCCGACAGATGTTTTTC. It is translated as CACDTPPMGVSSWDTRQMFF.

This rearrangement joins TRDV2 to TRDJ1; D unresolved. Trimming cost V 0 bases and J 5 bases, with 12 bases left between them. Germline-derived CDR1 and CDR2 are GEAIGNYY and EKD. The CDR3 loop spans 14 amino acids. CDR3 sequence: CACDTVRTTDKLIF. In nucleotides, the CDR3 is TGTGCCTGTGACACCGTTCGTACTACTGATAAACTCATCTTT.

This clone was recorded a few times. A clone one base away is much larger, so this may be a read error. The V gene is TRDV1, the J gene TRDJ2; D is unresolved. Per the germline V gene, CDR1 is TSWWSYY and CDR2 is QGS. V gave up 2 bases and J gave up 6 bases, with 10 bases separating them. The CDR3 runs 14 residues. CDR3 DNA sequence: TGTGCTCTTGGGGAAGAGACATTTGCAGCACAACTCTTCTTT. Protein sequence: CALGEETFAAQLFF.

A single count supports this clone. TCRdb assigns this DNA the protein of a much larger clone, which departs from its translation at residue 13; this likely reflects a read error, and the protein shown comes from translating the DNA. The chain has TRDV2 and TRDJ3; D possibly corresponds to TRDD3 (6 bases). Germline V gene data show CDR1 as GEAIGNYY and CDR2 as EKD. The CDR3 totals 18 residues. CDR3 region: CACDTVGVSSWDARQMFF. The CDR3 bases are TGTGCCTGTGACACAGTGGGGGTCAGCTCCTGGGACGCCCGACAGATGTTTTTC.

By frequency in the sample, this clone is large. Other nucleotide sequences from this sample produce the same CDR3. V is TRDV1 and J is TRDJ1, with 9 bases that match TRDD3. This CDR3 has 19 residues. The germline V gene encodes CDR1 TSWWSYY and CDR2 QGS. J lost 0 bases, V lost 1 base, and 12 bases had no gene match. This chain's CDR3 is CALGEPSWGIPSYTDKLIF. The CDR3, as DNA: TGTGCTCTTGGGGAACCGTCCTGGGGGATCCCATCGTACACCGATAAACTCATCTTT.

The chain couples TRDV2 to TRDJ3, with a tentative D call TRDD3 (5 bases). Trimming pared 1 base from V and 3 bases from J, leaving 6 bases between. This CDR3 contains 15 residues. Germline CDR1 and CDR2: GEAIGNYY and EKD. The CDR3, as DNA: TGTGCCTGTGACACGGGATTCTGGGACACCCGACAGATGTTTTTC. The encoded protein is CACDTGFWDTRQMFF.

About this clone itself: A much larger clone is a single base away; this may be a read error. The same CDR3 is also encoded by other DNA sequences in this sample. The CDR3 spells CALGEPGFPPHDKLIF. The CDR3 nucleotides are TGTGCTCTTGGGGAACCAGGATTCCCCCCTCACGATAAACTCATCTTT. The chain uses TRDV1 and TRDJ1, with D uncertain. The CDR3 is 16 amino acids. The V gene's germline CDR1 is TSWWSYY and CDR2 QGS. Trimming stripped 1 base from V and 4 bases from J, with 16 bases between.

By sample fraction, this clone is large. CDR3 DNA sequence: TGTGCTCTTGGGGAACTGGGCACTGGGGGACCAAACGATAAACTCATCTTT. Amino acids: CALGELGTGGPNDKLIF. This rearrangement joins TRDV1 to TRDJ1; the match to TRDD3 covers 9 bases. The CDR3 has 17 residues. V was clipped by 0 bases and J by 4 bases; unmatched bases: 9. Looked up from germline, CDR1 is TSWWSYY and CDR2 is QGS.

About this clone itself: TCRdb pairs this DNA with a much larger clone's protein that differs at residue 3, likely a read error; the protein shown was translated from the DNA. CDR3 nucleotides: TGTGCCTATGACGTACTGGGGGAAAACTCCTGGGACACCCGACAGATGTTTTTC. Its translation is CAYDVLGENSWDTRQMFF. The V and J genes are TRDV2 and TRDJ3, with TRDD3 identical over 9 bases. CDR1 is GEAIGNYY and CDR2 is EKD in the germline V gene. There are 18 residues in the CDR3.

In the case of this clone: The likely explanation is a read error, given a far larger clone one base away. Other DNA sequences within the sample encode an identical CDR3. This chain uses TRDV1 with TRDJ1; D is ambiguous. Germline lookup yields CDR1 TSWWSYY and CDR2 QGS. This CDR3 is 16 amino acids long. The CDR3 DNA reads as TGTGCTCTTGGTGAACTGACGATTGCTGCTACCGATAAACTCATCTTT. This sequence encodes CALGELTIAATDKLIF.

With regard to this clone: A far larger clone is only one base removed, so a read error is likely. The sample has other DNA sequences that encode this CDR3 too. The chain has TRDV2 and TRDJ2; 13 bases line up with TRDD3. The CDR3 consists of 18 residues. CDR1 is GEAIGNYY and CDR2 is EKD in the germline V gene. The CDR3 reads CACDTNWGIRALTAQLFF. The CDR3 bases are TGTGCCTGTGACACCAACTGGGGGATACGAGCTTTGACAGCACAGCTCTTCTTT.

V usage is TRDV1 and J usage is TRDJ1; the D is unclear. The CDR3 runs to 19 residues. Germline CDR1 TSWWSYY, CDR2 QGS. The V end lost 2 bases, the J end lost 0 bases, and 22 bases lay between the germline ends. The chain's CDR3 is CALGEKSETTAKYTDKLIF. The CDR3 DNA reads as TGTGCTCTTGGGGAAAAATCCGAAACTACTGCCAAGTACACCGATAAACTCATCTTT.

Concerning this clone: A far larger clone differs by one base, so this is likely a read error. J is TRDJ1 and V is TRDV1, with 9 positions matching TRDD3. Germline V lookup: CDR1 TSWWSYY, CDR2 QGS. This CDR3 contains 20 residues. The CDR3 spells CALGELKGLSSWGIPDKRIF. The CDR3 DNA follows: TGTGCTCTTGGGGAACTAAAGGGCCTCAGCAGCTGGGGGATCCCCGATAAACGCATCTTT.

In this sample, this clone turned up once. A read error likely explains this, since a far larger clone differs by one base. At the DNA level, this CDR3 is encoded by other sequences in the same sample as well. The gene calls are TRDV1 and TRDJ1; TRDD3 aligns across 9 bases. The germline gives CDR1 TSWWSYY, CDR2 QGS. This CDR3 region has 24 residues. The CDR3: CALGVYNLRHRILGDIGYTDKLIF. The DNA of the CDR3 is TGCGCTCTTGGGGTTTATAACCTACGGCACCGTATATTGGGGGATATCGGGTACACCGATAAACTCATCTTT.

This clone came up a few times. A much bigger clone sits one base away, suggesting this may be a read error. CDR3 amino acids: CALGDVLSGGGTNKLIF. The CDR3 DNA reads as TGTGCTCTTGGGGACGTATTATCTGGGGGAGGAACCAATAAACTCATCTTT. The gene calls are TRDV1 and TRDJ1; TRDD3 aligns across 8 bases. The CDR3 length is 17 residues. J was trimmed by 6 bases and V by 3 bases; bases with no gene match: 15. CDR1 and CDR2 from the germline V gene are TSWWSYY and QGS.

A word on this clone: This likely stems from a read error, as it lies one base from a far larger clone. This sequence joins TRDV2 and TRDJ3; perhaps TRDD3 as D (5 bases). Germline CDR1 and CDR2: GEAIGNYY and EKD. This CDR3 comprises 19 residues. For the CDR3, the DNA is TGTGCCTGTGACACTGTGGGGCCCTCCCATCCCTGGGACACCCGACTGATGTTTTTC. It yields the protein CACDTVGPSHPWDTRLMFF.

By its share, this clone is large (0.1 to 1%). The rearrangement links TRDV1 to TRDJ1; TRDD3 matches 8 bases. V gave up 1 base and J gave up 2 bases; unmatched junction bases: 15. Germline CDR1 TSWWSYY, CDR2 QGS. This CDR3 has 19 residues. As DNA, the CDR3 is TGTGCTCTTGGGGAACCTGCTCCTACGCCTGGGGGAGAAACCGATAAACTCATCTTT. It encodes CALGEPAPTPGGETDKLIF.

A remark on this clone: A far larger clone lies a single base away; this is likely a read error. The chain couples TRDV3 to TRDJ2; TRDD3 matches 11 bases. The CDR3 spans 16 residues. The germline gives CDR1 TVYSNPD, CDR2 GDNSRS (reference sequence). The junction had 8 bases not matched to a gene; V was cut back by 2 bases and J by 3 bases. CDR3 amino acids: CAFALGDTTMTAQLFF. In DNA form, the CDR3 reads TGTGCCTTTGCGCTGGGGGATACAACTATGACAGCACAACTCTTCTTT.